The source of this T cell receptor (beta chain) is a study of blood T cell repertoires in COVID-19 (dated by TCRdb to the early 2020s). Regarding the research as a whole: The collaborator samples originated in the United States, Italy and Spain and spanned the acute and convalescent phases of COVID-19. The material from the prospective study consisted of cDNA or gDNA derived from T cells, B-cell-depleted T cells, or PBMCs. Deeply sampled blood TCRbeta repertoires from subjects exposed to, actively infected with, or recovered from COVID-19 were included in the dataset. The repertoires were released in a freely available public database meant as a resource for research on the immune response to SARS-CoV-2. The samples were drawn from the first 160 participants of the ongoing ImmuneRACE study and from 1,254 subjects provided by 6 global collaborators. Nearly every sample came with metadata listing a de-identified subject ID, COVID-19 status, age in years and sex. Where HLA class I and class II types were available, the types were taken from metadata supplied by the sample provider, not from assay-based typing. Results the study describes overall, beyond this receptor: The amount of clinical and demographic metadata varied by source and participant and was provided uncurated.

The table lists this clone with a count of one. It lacks a known antigen. No qualities accompany the bases; no much larger clone lies one base away. TCRbeta CDR3 regions were amplified from genomic DNA by means of the immunoSEQ Assay, a bias-controlled multiplex PCR. The study's processing was this. Within the assay, amplification of reference gene primers was used to estimate how many nucleated cells each sample contained. To quantify the absolute abundance of each unique TCRbeta CDR3 rearrangement, sequence reads were collapsed and filtered. For each sample, productive Simpson clonality was calculated by taking the square root of Simpson's diversity index across productive rearrangements. This is the immuneACCESS table as TCRdb keeps it, with only in-frame sequences that have V and J called. A part of the clones is gone; compared with another copy, unresolved V genes explain less than half, and the rest is unexplained. V and J calls and clone size are those listed in that table; D and trimming were worked out from the DNA. For this sample the table gives 450,000 to 500,000 clones, of which 75% to 90% were detected only once. The biggest ten clones account for roughly 8% of the sample.

The CDR3, from cysteine to phenylalanine, totals 15 residues. This entry keeps only the CDR3 DNA: 45 bases, framed from base 1. V loses 8 bases, J loses 0 bases, and the germline ends lie 14 bases apart. In the germline V gene (reference sequence), CDR1 corresponds to LNHDA and CDR2 to SQIVND. Participants in the prospective study were enrolled through a virtual design, were aged 18 to 89 years, and lived in under 25 United States geographic areas. In the prospective study, participants were assigned to cohorts based on the clinical history participants reported in a screening survey and a study questionnaire. For ImmuneRACE Cohort 3, a participant was defined as recovered based on two consecutive negative NP/OP PCR tests, clearance by a healthcare professional, or resolution of symptoms. Mobile phlebotomists in the prospective study collected whole blood, serum and a nasopharyngeal or oropharyngeal swab from every participant. Prospective study participants could optionally give additional blood draws and questionnaires over an approximately two-month period. Blood samples from the prospective study were shipped frozen or at room temperature prior to DNA extraction.

The chain employs TRBV19 and TRBJ2-1; matching of 6 bases hints at TRBD1 as the D gene. The receptor was isolated from a woman aged 55-70 years who had recovered from COVID-19. Sequenced material: PBMCs or T cells enriched from blood (not recorded which). The CDR3 here reads CASGQTGSSYNEQFF. The base sequence is TGTGCCAGTGGACAGACAGGAAGCTCCTACAATGAGCAGTTCTTC.